These 13 T cell receptor beta chains were all obtained from the same sample, sequenced in a study of T-cell reconstitution after alpha-beta-depleted transplantation in children. Library preparation (for TCRbeta) was performed with unique molecular identifiers. TCRdb independently ran MiXCR on the PCR reads; one entry per CDR3 protein. The sample includes just under 550,000 distinct CDR3 sequences, approximately 20% of them seen just once. The sample consisted of PBMCs from the stem cell graft donor, taken from the stem cell graft. The receptors originated from a human donor who donated a stem cell graft to a child with acute lymphoblastic leukemia.

The chain combines TRBV7-3 with TRBJ2-7; D tentatively reads TRBD1 or TRBD2 (5 bases each). Germline lookup yields CDR1 SGHTA and CDR2 FQGTGA. V lost 4 bases, J lost 4 bases, and 17 bases lay in between. The CDR3 sequence is 15 residues long. CDR3 sequence reads: CASSSNRDLLYEQYF. The DNA of the CDR3 is TGTGCCAGCAGCTCCAACCGGGACCTCCTATACGAGCAGTACTTC.

This clonotype was seen a handful of times. The V call is TRBV7-9, the J call TRBJ2-3; a weak D match, TRBD2 (6 bases). CDR1 and CDR2 (germline): SEHNR, FQNEAQ (reference sequence). Trimming stripped 6 bases from V and 6 bases from J, with 10 bases between. The CDR3 is 12 residues long. The CDR3 reads CASRRLEDTQYF. Here the CDR3 DNA reads TGTGCCAGCAGAAGACTAGAGGATACGCAGTATTTT.

The chain uses TRBV7-8 and TRBJ1-5, with 7 nucleotides matching TRBD1. The CDR3 covers 15 residues. The V gene's germline CDR1 is SGHVS and CDR2 FQNEAQ. Trimming cost V 5 bases and J 0 bases; bases outside gene matches: 4. CDR3 sequence (DNA): TGTGCCAGCAGCCGCGGGACAGCTAGCAATCAGCCCCAGCATTTT. Protein product: CASSRGTASNQPQHF.

This sequence joins TRBV9 and TRBJ2-1; 9 bases map to TRBD2. CDR1 is SGDLS, CDR2 YYNGEE, per germline. The CDR3 sequence is 15 residues long. J gave up 9 bases and V 3 bases, and 10 bases lay outside the gene matches. DNA for the CDR3: TGTGCCAGCAGCGACGGGGGCGGGAGGGCCGGTGAGCAGTTCTTC. It codes for CASSDGGGRAGEQFF.

The J gene is TRBJ2-6, the V gene TRBV20-1; D not resolved. This CDR3 has 16 residues. Germline lookup yields CDR1 DFQATT and CDR2 SNEGSKA (reference sequence). V was shortened by 3 bases and J by 1 base, with 13 bases between the two germline ends. The CDR3 DNA sequence: TGCAGTGCTAGTATTTTTGGTTTTTCTGGGGCCAACGTCCTGACTTTC. Protein product: CSASIFGFSGANVLTF.

V is TRBV5-6 and J is TRBJ2-7, with D maybe TRBD2 (6 bases). This CDR3 has 17 amino acids. V dropped 1 base and J dropped 0 bases, with 17 bases sitting between them. Germline CDR1 is SGHDT and CDR2 is YYEEEE. The CDR3 reads CASSLSRLDSHSYEQYF. The CDR3 region has the DNA TGTGCCAGCAGCTTGTCCCGACTAGATTCCCACTCCTACGAGCAGTACTTC.

This clonotype was observed a few times. V and J are TRBV5-6 and TRBJ2-7, with a tentative D call TRBD1 (6 bases). The CDR3 extends over 15 amino acids. CDR1 and CDR2 from the germline V gene are SGHDT and YYEEEE. Between the trimmed V and J ends, which lost 5 bases and 3 bases, there was a span of 18 bases. CDR3 residues: CASSFFRGKGYEQYF. CDR3 sequence (DNA): TGTGCCAGCAGTTTTTTCAGGGGAAAAGGCTACGAGCAGTACTTC.

On this clonotype: This may arise from a read error, as a much more abundant clone is one base away. The genes are TRBV5-6 and TRBJ2-1, with D possibly being TRBD2 (6 bases). Germline-derived CDR1 and CDR2 are SGHDT and YYEEEE. V was shortened by 4 bases and J by 3 bases, with 8 bases between the two germline ends. This CDR3 spans 13 amino acids. The CDR3 sequence is CASSRGLYNEQFF. CDR3 bases: TGTGCCAGCAGCCGGGGACTCTACAATGAGCAGTTCTTC.

This clonotype was counted a few times. The chain is built from TRBV10-3 and TRBJ1-5; the D gene is possibly TRBD1 (6 bases). The V gene lost 5 bases and the J gene lost 7 bases, with 12 bases spanning the gap. This CDR3 has 13 amino acids. Germline values: CDR1 ENHRY, CDR2 SYGVKD. The DNA for the CDR3 is TGTGCCATCAGTACAGGGTCTGGACAGCCCCAGCATTTT. Protein product: CAISTGSGQPQHF.

This sequence joins TRBV27 and TRBJ2-1; D might be TRBD2 (6 bases). The CDR3 sequence is 14 residues long. Germline V CDR1 and CDR2: MNHEY, SMNVEV (reference sequence). V was clipped by 3 bases and J by 5 bases, with 11 bases between them. The DNA of the CDR3 is TGTGCCAGCAGTTTGACTAGAGGTCACAATGAGCAGTTCTTC. Protein product: CASSLTRGHNEQFF.

This clonotype was seen a few times. The V and J genes are TRBV10-3 and TRBJ1-5; no firm D call. CDR3 length equals 12 residues. The ends were cut back, 3 bases at V and 7 bases at J, with 7 bases in the middle. Germline values: CDR1 ENHRY, CDR2 SYGVKD. The chain's CDR3 is CAISDGTQPQHF. The DNA for the CDR3 is TGTGCCATCAGTGACGGAACACAGCCCCAGCATTTT.

This clonotype appeared a few times. V is TRBV12-3 or TRBV12-4 and J is TRBJ2-2; no definite D call. Trimming took 7 bases from V and 4 from J, leaving 10 bases between them. This CDR3 has 13 residues. The CDR3 DNA sequence: TGTGCCAGCACCAAGCTCCGCACCGGGGAGCTGTTTTTT. Translating gives CASTKLRTGELFF.

The chain carries TRBV5-5 and TRBJ2-7; TRBD2 matches 11 bases. V was pared by 4 bases and J by 2 bases, with 8 bases of the junction left unmatched. The germline V gene encodes CDR1 SGHKS and CDR2 YYEKEE (reference sequence). The CDR3 is 16 residues long. CDR3 coding DNA: TGTGCCAGCAGCCCGGCGACTAGCGGGATCCCCTACGAGCAGTACTTC. It specifies CASSPATSGIPYEQYF.